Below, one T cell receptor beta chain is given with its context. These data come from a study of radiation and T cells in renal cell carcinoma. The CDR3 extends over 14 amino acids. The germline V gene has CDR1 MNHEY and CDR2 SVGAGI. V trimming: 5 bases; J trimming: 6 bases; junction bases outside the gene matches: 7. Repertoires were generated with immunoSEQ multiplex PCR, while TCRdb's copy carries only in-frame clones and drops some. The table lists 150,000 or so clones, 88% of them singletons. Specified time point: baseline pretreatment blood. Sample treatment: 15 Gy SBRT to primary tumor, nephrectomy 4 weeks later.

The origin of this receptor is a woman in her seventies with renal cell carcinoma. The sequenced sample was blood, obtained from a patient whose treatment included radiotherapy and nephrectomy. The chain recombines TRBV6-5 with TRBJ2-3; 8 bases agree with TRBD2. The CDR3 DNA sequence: TGTGCCAGCAGTCAGCCGGGAGGGTGGGATACGCAGTATTTT. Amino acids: CASSQPGGWDTQYF.